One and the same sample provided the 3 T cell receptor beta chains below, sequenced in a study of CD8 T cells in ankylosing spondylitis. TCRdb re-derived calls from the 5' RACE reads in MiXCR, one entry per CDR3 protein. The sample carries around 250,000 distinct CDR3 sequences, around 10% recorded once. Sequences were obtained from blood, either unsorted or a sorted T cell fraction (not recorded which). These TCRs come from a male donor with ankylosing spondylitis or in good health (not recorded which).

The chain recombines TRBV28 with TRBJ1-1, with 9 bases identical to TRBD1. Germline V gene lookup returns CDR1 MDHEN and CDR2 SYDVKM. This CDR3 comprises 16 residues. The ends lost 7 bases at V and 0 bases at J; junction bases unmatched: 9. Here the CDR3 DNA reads TGTGCCAGCAACATAGGACAGGGGAGGATGAACACTGAAGCTTTCTTT. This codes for CASNIGQGRMNTEAFF.

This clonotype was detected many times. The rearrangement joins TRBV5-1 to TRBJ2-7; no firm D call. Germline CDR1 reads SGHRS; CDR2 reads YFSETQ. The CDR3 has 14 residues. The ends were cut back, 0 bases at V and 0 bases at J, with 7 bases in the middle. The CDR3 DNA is TGCGCCAGCAGCTTGGACGGCAGCTCCTACGAGCAGTACTTC. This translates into CASSLDGSSYEQYF.

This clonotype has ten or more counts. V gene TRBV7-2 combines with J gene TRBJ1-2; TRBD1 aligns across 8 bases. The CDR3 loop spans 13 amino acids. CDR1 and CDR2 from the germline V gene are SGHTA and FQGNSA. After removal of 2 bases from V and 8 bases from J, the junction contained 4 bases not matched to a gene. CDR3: CASSLLGQGGYTF. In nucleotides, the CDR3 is TGTGCCAGCAGCTTATTAGGACAGGGCGGCTACACCTTC.